This T cell receptor beta chain originates from a study of spatial heterogeneity in lung cancer (dated by TCRdb to the late 2010s). Context from the whole study: Beta-chain transcripts were consistently detected in greater numbers than alpha-chain transcripts, which likely reflected higher beta-chain transcript abundance. In the raw uncorrected reads, each unique combination of TCR and UMI appeared more than ten times on average. In non-small cell lung cancer, the study quantitatively compared TCR alpha and beta repertoires across several tumor regions, matched nontumor lung, and blood. Nonsynonymous mutation counts, determined by whole-exome sequencing of tumor tissue, were related to TCR repertoire features. At surgery, 220 tumor regions, 61 to 75 matched nontumor lung samples and 56 PBMC samples were TCR-sequenced for both alpha and beta chains.

The intended sense of this specimen's time point label: sample taken at primary tumor resection. The donors were 70 or so patients from the lung TRACERx cohort who had early-stage, untreated non-small cell lung cancer. Whole RNA extracted from tumor and nontumor lung tissue, or from cryopreserved PBMC samples, was used for TCR sequencing without cell sorting. Patients were selected for TCR sequencing only if sufficient RNA was available from at least two tumor regions. Library prep was done by 5' RACE. Sequencing relied on a NextSeq 500. In the TCR library protocol, a unique molecular identifier was attached to each TCR cDNA molecule so that PCR and sequencing errors could be corrected. The original methods were these. TCR identification, UMI-based error correction and CDR3 extraction were performed with Decombinator tools. Expanded TCRs were defined as those above a frequency of 2 per 1,000, corresponding to the top 1% of the tumor frequency distribution. Each repertoire was subsampled 100 times to 5,000 TCRs, after which Renyi diversity was computed with the R vegan package. CDR3 similarity networks were constructed using string-kernel similarity of amino acid triplets, with links drawn between CDR3s whose pairwise similarity was above 0.82. TCRdb reran the public reads through fastp at Q25 and MiXCR, keeping productive beta chains. CDR3 protein sequences are deduplicated, and each keeps its most common genes and DNA. TCRdb's processing, not the authors' own work, is the source of the V and J calls. The sample contains about 92,000 distinct CDR3 sequences, 10% to 15% of them found a single time. The top ten constitute about 40% of the sample.

The junction carries 9 bases between V and J, which are trimmed by 5 bases and 7 bases respectively. The CDR3 holds 11 amino acids from the cysteine to the phenylalanine. The read is trimmed to its CDR3 DNA, 33 bases read in frame from base 1. Broad study findings and their caveats: Ubiquitous expanded tumor TCRs showed up in blood more often at tumor resection than at routine follow-up. Confirming at a functional level the hypothesis that regional TCRs recognize regional mutations was considered to require additional single-cell paired TCR alpha and beta sequencing.

As concerns this clonotype: The antigen it binds to is not known. Base-call qualities are not available, and no considerably larger clone is one nucleotide away.

This TCR derives from a male donor with early-stage non-small cell lung cancer. Sequenced material: PBMCs, taken at surgery. The receptor chain draws on TRBV12-3 or TRBV12-4 and TRBJ2-7; possibly the D gene is TRBD1, per 6 matching bases. CDR3 loop: CASSRTGEQYF. DNA sequence: TGTGCCAGCAGTCGAACAGGGGAGCAGTACTTC.